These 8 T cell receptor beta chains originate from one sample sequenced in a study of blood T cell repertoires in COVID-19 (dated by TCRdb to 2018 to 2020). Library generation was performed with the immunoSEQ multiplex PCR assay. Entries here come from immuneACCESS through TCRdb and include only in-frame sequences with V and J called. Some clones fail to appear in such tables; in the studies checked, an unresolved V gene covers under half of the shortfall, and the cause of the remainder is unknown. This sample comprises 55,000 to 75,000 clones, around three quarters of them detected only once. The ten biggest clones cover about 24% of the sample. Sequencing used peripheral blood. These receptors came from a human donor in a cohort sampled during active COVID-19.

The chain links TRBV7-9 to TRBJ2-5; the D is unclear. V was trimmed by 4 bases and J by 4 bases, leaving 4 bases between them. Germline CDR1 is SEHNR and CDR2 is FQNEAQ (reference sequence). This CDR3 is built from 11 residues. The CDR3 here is CASSSGETQYF. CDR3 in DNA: TGTGCCAGCAGCTCCGGAGAGACCCAGTACTTC. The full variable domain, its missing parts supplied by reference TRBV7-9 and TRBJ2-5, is DTGVSQNPRHKITKRGQNVTFRCDPISEHNRLYWYRQTLGQGPEFLTYFQNEAQLEKSRLLSDRFSAERPKGSFSTLEIQRTEQGDSAMYLCASSSGETQYFGPGTRLLVL.

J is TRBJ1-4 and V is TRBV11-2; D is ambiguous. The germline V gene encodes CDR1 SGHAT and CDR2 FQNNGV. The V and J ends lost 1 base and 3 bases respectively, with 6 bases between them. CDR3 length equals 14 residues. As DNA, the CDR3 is TGTGCCAGCAGCTTAGGTACGGCTAATGAAAAACTGTTTTTT. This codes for CASSLGTANEKLFF.

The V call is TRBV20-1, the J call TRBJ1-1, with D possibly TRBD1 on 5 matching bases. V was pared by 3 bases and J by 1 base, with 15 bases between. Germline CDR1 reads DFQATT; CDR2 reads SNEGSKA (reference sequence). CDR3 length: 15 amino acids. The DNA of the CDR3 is TGCAGTGCTAGTCCTCGCGGGGGATCGAACACTGAAGCTTTCTTT. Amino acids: CSASPRGGSNTEAFF.

The DNA of the CDR3 is TGTGCCAGCAGCGAACCCAGAGCCCGGGGTTCTTTTCGCCAGCCCCAGCATTTT. It encodes CASSEPRARGSFRQPQHF. The J gene is TRBJ1-5, the V gene TRBV28; D not resolved. V was shortened by 6 bases and J by 7 bases, with 28 bases between the two germline ends. The CDR3 is 18 amino acids. Per the germline V gene, CDR1 is MDHEN and CDR2 is SYDVKM.

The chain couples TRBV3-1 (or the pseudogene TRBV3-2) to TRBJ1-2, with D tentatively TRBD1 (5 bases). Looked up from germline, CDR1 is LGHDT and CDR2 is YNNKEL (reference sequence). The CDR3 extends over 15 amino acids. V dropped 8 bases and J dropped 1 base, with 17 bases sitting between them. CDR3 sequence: CASLWVGHRNYGYTF. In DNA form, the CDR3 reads TGTGCCAGCCTTTGGGTGGGGCACCGTAACTATGGCTACACCTTC.

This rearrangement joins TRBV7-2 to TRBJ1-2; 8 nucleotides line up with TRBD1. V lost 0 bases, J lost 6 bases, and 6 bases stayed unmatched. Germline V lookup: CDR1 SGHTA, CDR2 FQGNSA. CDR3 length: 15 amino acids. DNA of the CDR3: TGTGCCAGCAGCTTAGCCCAGGGGGCCTGGAATGGCTACACCTTC. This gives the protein CASSLAQGAWNGYTF.

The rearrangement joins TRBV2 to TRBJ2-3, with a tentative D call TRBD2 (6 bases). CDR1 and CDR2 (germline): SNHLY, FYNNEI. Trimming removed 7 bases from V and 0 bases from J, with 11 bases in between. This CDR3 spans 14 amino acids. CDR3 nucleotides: TGTGCCAGCAACCAAGGGAGGAGCACAGATACGCAGTATTTT. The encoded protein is CASNQGRSTDTQYF.

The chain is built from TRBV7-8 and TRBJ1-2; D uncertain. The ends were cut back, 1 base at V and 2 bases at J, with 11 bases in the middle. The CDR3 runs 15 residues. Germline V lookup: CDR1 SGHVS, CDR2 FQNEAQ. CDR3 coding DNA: TGTGCCAGCAGCTTAGTAGTGGGCCCGAACTATGGCTACACCTTC. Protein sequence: CASSLVVGPNYGYTF.